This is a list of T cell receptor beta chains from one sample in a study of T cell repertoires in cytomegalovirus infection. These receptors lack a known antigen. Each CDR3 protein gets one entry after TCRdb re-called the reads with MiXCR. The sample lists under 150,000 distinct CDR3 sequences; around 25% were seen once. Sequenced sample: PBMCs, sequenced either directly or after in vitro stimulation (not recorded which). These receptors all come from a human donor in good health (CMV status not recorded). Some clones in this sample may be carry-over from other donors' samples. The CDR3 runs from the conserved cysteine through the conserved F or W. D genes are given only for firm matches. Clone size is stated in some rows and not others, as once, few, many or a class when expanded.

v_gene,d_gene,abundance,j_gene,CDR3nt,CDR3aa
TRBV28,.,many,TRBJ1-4,TGTGCCAGCCTTCCAGGGATTGTGGCAACTAATGAAAAACTGTTTTTT,CASLPGIVATNEKLFF
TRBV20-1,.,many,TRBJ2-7,TGCAGTGCTAGTCCGCGACCTGGTACGAGGGCATACGAGCAGTACTTC,CSASPRPGTRAYEQYF
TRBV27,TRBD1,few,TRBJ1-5,TGTGCCAGCAGTCCAGGGGGCCTCCAACAGCCCCAGCATTTT,CASSPGGLQQPQHF
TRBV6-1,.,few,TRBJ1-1,TGTGCCAGCAGACTCAGGAGTACTGAAGCTTTCTTT,CASRLRSTEAFF
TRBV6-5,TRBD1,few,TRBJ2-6,TGTGCCAGCAGTTACTCGGGGACAGGGATCTCTGGGGCCAACGTCCTGACTTTC,CASSYSGTGISGANVLTF
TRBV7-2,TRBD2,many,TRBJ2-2,TGTGCCAGCAGCTTAGTTCGACTAGCAGACACCGGGGAGCTGTTTTTT,CASSLVRLADTGELFF
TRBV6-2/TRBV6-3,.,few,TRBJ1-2,TGTGCCAGCACCGGGACAACCAGCTTATTCTATGGCTACACCTTC,CASTGTTSLFYGYTF
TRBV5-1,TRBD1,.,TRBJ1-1,TGCGCCAGCAGCTCCCTCGGACAGGGGCCAACGGACACTGAAGCTTTCTTT,CASSSLGQGPTDTEAFF
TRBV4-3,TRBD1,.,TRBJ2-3,TGCGCCAGCAGCCAAGAGACAGGGGGCTATGGAGATACGCAGTATTTT,CASSQETGGYGDTQYF
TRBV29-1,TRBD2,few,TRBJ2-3,TGCAGCGTTGAAGCGGGAGGGCCTTGGGATACGCAGTATTTT,CSVEAGGPWDTQYF
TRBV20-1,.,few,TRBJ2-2,TGCAGTGCTAGAGTACCTACCGGGACTCCTCACACCGGGGAGCTGTTTTTT,CSARVPTGTPHTGELFF
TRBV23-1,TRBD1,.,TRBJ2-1,TGCGCCAGCAGTCAATTCCCTTCGACAGGGGTAAAGCGGGCATCCTACAATGAGCAGTTCTTC,CASSQFPSTGVKRASYNEQFF
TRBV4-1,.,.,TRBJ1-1,TGCGCCAGCAGCCAGGGGGAGATGAACACTGAAGCTTTCTTT,CASSQGEMNTEAFF
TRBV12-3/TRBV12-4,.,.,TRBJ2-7,TGTGCCAGCAGTGAGGGATTTAACTACGAGCAGTACTTC,CASSEGFNYEQYF
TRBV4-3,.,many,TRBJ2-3,TGCGCCAGCAGCCGCCGGAAGGGGGAAGGGCAATTGATTGATACGCAGTATTTT,CASSRRKGEGQLIDTQYF
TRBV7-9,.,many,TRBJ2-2,TGTGCCAGCAGCTTGCAGCAGACCGGGGAGCTGTTTTTT,CASSLQQTGELFF
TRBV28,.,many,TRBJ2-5,TGTGCCAGCAGTGGCCATCCTCAGGGTGTTAAAGAGACCCAGTACTTC,CASSGHPQGVKETQYF
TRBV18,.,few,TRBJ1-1,TGTGCCAGCTCGGGGGGCGTGAACACTGAAGCTTTCTTT,CASSGGVNTEAFF
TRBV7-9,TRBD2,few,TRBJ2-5,TGTGCCAGCAGTCCTCTTCCCCGATCGGGACTAGCGGGAGTGGAGACCCAGTACTTC,CASSPLPRSGLAGVETQYF
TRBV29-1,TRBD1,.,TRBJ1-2,TGCAGCGTAGGAGGAGGGACAGGGGGAGATGGCTACACCTTC,CSVGGGTGGDGYTF
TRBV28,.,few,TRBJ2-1,TGTGCCAGCAGTTTGGTGGCAGGGCAAGGCAATGAGCAGTTCTTC,CASSLVAGQGNEQFF
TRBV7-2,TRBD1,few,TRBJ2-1,TGTGCCAGCAGCTTAGCTGCGACAGGGGGGTACAATGAGCAGTTCTTC,CASSLAATGGYNEQFF
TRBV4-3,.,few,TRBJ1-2,TGCGCCAGCAGCCTGGTATTCGGGGGGAATAACTATGGCTACACCTTC,CASSLVFGGNNYGYTF
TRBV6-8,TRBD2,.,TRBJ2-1,TGTGCCAGCAGTTACTTAAGACTAGCGGGAATAGGGAATGAGCAGTTCTTC,CASSYLRLAGIGNEQFF